Shown below are 23 T cell receptor beta chains from a single sample sequenced in a study of blood T cell repertoires in COVID-19. Sequenced by immunoSEQ multiplex PCR; TCRdb stores in-frame clones only, minus some. Here the sample spans fewer than 400,000 clones, approximately 87% being singletons. The sample was peripheral blood. The receptors originated from a woman in her 30s with COVID-19, enrolled during active disease.

This clone has at least ten counts. This rearrangement joins TRBV7-9 to TRBJ2-7; D is possibly TRBD1 (6 bases). CDR1 and CDR2 (germline): SEHNR, FQNEAQ (reference sequence). The length of the CDR3 is 14 residues. The V gene lost 7 bases and the J gene lost 2 bases, with 15 bases spanning the gap. The CDR3 DNA reads TGTGCCAGCACCAACAACAGGGCCGCCTACGAGCAGTACTTC. Residues: CASTNNRAAYEQYF.

The genes are TRBV24-1 and TRBJ1-6; 9 bases line up with TRBD1. This CDR3 comprises 13 residues. The germline V gene encodes CDR1 KGHDR and CDR2 SFDVKD. V shed 9 bases and J 10 bases; nucleotides not matched to a gene: 6. The CDR3 sequence: CATQDRGDSPLHF. CDR3 DNA sequence: TGTGCCACCCAGGACAGGGGAGACTCACCCCTCCACTTT.

The gene calls are TRBV3-1 (or the pseudogene TRBV3-2) and TRBJ2-5; TRBD1 might be the D (6 bases). CDR1 is LGHDT, CDR2 YNNKEL, per germline (reference sequence). V was trimmed by 5 bases and J by 3 bases, leaving 16 bases between them. This CDR3 is 15 amino acids long. CDR3 in DNA: TGTGCCAGCAGCGAAGCGACAGGAGTAGAAGAGACCCAGTACTTC. Translated: CASSEATGVEETQYF.

This chain uses TRBV19 with TRBJ2-7, with a possible D match to TRBD2 (5 bases). In germline, CDR1 is LNHDA, CDR2 SQIVND (reference sequence). The CDR3 contains 17 residues. V lost 2 bases and J 3 bases, leaving 20 bases between the germline ends. In DNA, the CDR3 is TGTGCCAGTAGTATAAGGACGGGGTCGGGCGGAAACTACGAGCAGTACTTC. Protein: CASSIRTGSGGNYEQYF.

This sequence joins TRBV29-1 and TRBJ1-2; a possible D gene is TRBD1 (5 bases). The germline V and J ends were trimmed by 6 bases and 0 bases, with 20 bases remaining between them. The CDR3 consists of 16 residues. Germline CDR1 reads SQVTM; CDR2 reads ANQGSEA. The CDR3 DNA sequence: TGCAGCGTCGTCAGGGCCTTCAGCGCAACTAACTATGGCTACACCTTC. Residues: CSVVRAFSATNYGYTF. Variable domain in full (rest from reference TRBV29-1 and TRBJ1-2): SAVISQKPSRDICQRGTSLTIQCQVDSQVTMMFWYRQQPGQSLTLIATANQGSEATYESGFVIDKFPISRPNLTFSTLTVSNMSPEDSSIYLCSVVRAFSATNYGYTFGSGTRLTVV.

The chain carries TRBV9 and TRBJ1-3; no clear D. Germline lookup yields CDR1 SGDLS and CDR2 YYNGEE. Trimming removed 4 bases from V and 0 bases from J, with 8 bases in between. The CDR3 length is 14 residues. CDR3: CASSPLSSGNTIYF. CDR3 nucleotides: TGTGCCAGCAGCCCTCTCAGCTCTGGAAACACCATATATTTT.

This sequence joins TRBV5-1 and TRBJ2-3; no reliable D call. The CDR3 loop spans 16 amino acids. CDR1 and CDR2 from the germline V gene are SGHRS and YFSETQ. V lost 1 base to trimming and J lost 0 bases, with 12 bases between them. The CDR3 here is CASSLFAKTSTDTQYF. For the CDR3, the DNA is TGCGCCAGCAGCTTGTTCGCTAAGACTAGCACAGATACGCAGTATTTT.

Only one count was recorded for this clone. The chain recombines TRBV5-6 with TRBJ1-2; 7 nucleotides agree with TRBD1. From germline, CDR1 is SGHDT and CDR2 YYEEEE. With V trimmed by 0 bases and J by 2 bases, 7 bases remained unmatched. CDR3 length equals 16 residues. The chain's CDR3 is CASSLAGGTANYGYTF. The CDR3, as DNA: TGTGCCAGCAGCTTGGCCGGCGGGACAGCCAACTATGGCTACACCTTC.

This clone was seen a single time. The V gene is TRBV12-5, the J gene TRBJ2-7; TRBD2 aligns across 8 bases. The CDR3 loop spans 18 amino acids. Trimming took 6 bases from V and 4 from J; bases not matched to a gene: 20. The germline gives CDR1 LGHNT, CDR2 FRNRAP. CDR3 bases: TGTGCTAGTGGGAGGGCGGGAGGTTATCCCCAGGGATCTTACGAGCAGTACTTC. Amino acids: CASGRAGGYPQGSYEQYF. Together with reference TRBV12-5 and TRBJ2-7, the CDR3 gives the full variable domain: DARVTQTPRHKVTEMGQEVTMRCQPILGHNTVFWYRQTMMQGLELLAYFRNRAPLDDSGMPKDRFSAEMPDATLATLKIQPSEPRDSAVYFCASGRAGGYPQGSYEQYFGPGTRLTVT.

The DNA of the CDR3 is TGTGCCAGCAGCGCAACAGGCAGCTACGAGCAGTACTTC. Amino acid sequence: CASSATGSYEQYF. The rearrangement links TRBV11-2 to TRBJ2-7; weak D call: TRBD1 (5 bases). Germline CDR1 and CDR2: SGHAT and FQNNGV. The CDR3 contains 13 residues. Trimming took off 5 bases at V and 3 bases at J, with 11 bases between the two ends.

This chain uses TRBV5-1 with TRBJ2-2; 12 nucleotides line up with TRBD2. Germline CDR1 reads SGHRS; CDR2 reads YFSETQ. The CDR3 extends over 17 amino acids. J was trimmed by 3 bases and V by 2 bases; bases with no gene match: 5. CDR3 sequence (DNA): TGCGCCAGCAGCTTCCCGGGACTAGCGGGCGACACCGGGGAGCTGTTTTTT. Protein product: CASSFPGLAGDTGELFF.

Points on this clone: Other DNA variants within this sample encode the same CDR3. The chain recombines TRBV11-2 with TRBJ2-7, with 8 bases fitting TRBD1. CDR1 is SGHAT and CDR2 is FQNNGV in the germline V gene. The CDR3 consists of 14 residues. Trimming removed 4 bases from V and 1 base from J; junction bases left unmatched: 3. CDR3 amino acids: CASSSGQGSYEQYF. For the CDR3, the DNA is TGTGCCAGCAGCTCCGGACAGGGATCCTACGAGCAGTACTTC.

The CDR3 DNA reads TGTGCCAGCAGGATGGGACAGTGGAACACTGAAGCTTTCTTT. Residues: CASRMGQWNTEAFF. J is TRBJ1-1 and V is TRBV6-5, with 7 bases identical to TRBD1. V was clipped by 6 bases and J by 1 base; unmatched bases: 5. The CDR3 extends over 14 amino acids. Germline CDR1 reads MNHEY; CDR2 reads SVGAGI.

V is TRBV12-3 or TRBV12-4 and J is TRBJ1-2; D may be TRBD1 (5 bases). V gave up 5 bases and J gave up 7 bases, with 14 bases separating them. The CDR3 consists of 13 residues. CDR3 in DNA: TGTGCCAGCAGTCAAGTAACAGGCGGTGGCTACACCTTC. It is translated as CASSQVTGGGYTF.

This clone was seen just once. The chain couples TRBV18 to TRBJ2-3, with D maybe TRBD2 (5 bases). The CDR3 spans 15 residues. Trimming cost V 5 bases and J 2 bases, with 14 bases left between them. Per germline, CDR1 KGHSH and CDR2 LQKENI. CDR3 bases: TGTGCCAGCTCAGAAGGCGGAGGTAACACAGATACGCAGTATTTT. Translation gives CASSEGGGNTDTQYF.

This clone appeared once. The gene calls are TRBV7-8 and TRBJ2-7, with 12 bases fitting TRBD2. The CDR3 extends over 15 amino acids. Germline lookup yields CDR1 SGHVS and CDR2 FQNEAQ. Trimming cost V 5 bases and J 7 bases; bases outside gene matches: 9. CDR3 DNA: TGTGCCAGCAGCCTAGGACTAGCGGGACAGGGTGAGCAGTACTTC. Translating it yields CASSLGLAGQGEQYF.

The chain joins TRBV28 to TRBJ1-1; D possibly corresponds to TRBD1 (6 bases). The CDR3 consists of 12 residues. The V and J ends lost 9 bases and 2 bases respectively, with 10 bases between them. Germline-derived CDR1 and CDR2 are MDHEN and SYDVKM. The CDR3 DNA is TGTGCCAGTCTACAGGGTAACACTGAAGCTTTCTTT. It translates to CASLQGNTEAFF.

This chain uses TRBV7-3 with TRBJ2-5; D is perhaps TRBD2 (5 bases). CDR1 is SGHTA, CDR2 FQGTGA, per germline. The CDR3 is 14 residues long. V shed 5 bases and J shed 5 bases, with 15 bases lying between them. The CDR3 coding sequence is TGTGCCAGCAGCCCCCTTGCCTCGGGGGAGACCCAGTACTTC. It yields the protein CASSPLASGETQYF.

The rearrangement joins TRBV5-1 to TRBJ1-2; 7 nucleotides match TRBD1. V lost 0 bases to trimming and J lost 4 bases; unmatched junction nucleotides: 3. Germline V gene data show CDR1 as SGHRS and CDR2 as YFSETQ. The CDR3 has 14 residues. CDR3 nucleotide sequence: TGCGCCAGCAGCTTGGATCCAGGGGGCTATGGCTACACCTTC. It is translated as CASSLDPGGYGYTF.

In DNA form, the CDR3 reads TGTGCCAGCAGTTCACAAACACCCCTGGGACAGGGGGATGGCTACACCTTC. It translates to CASSSQTPLGQGDGYTF. J is TRBJ1-2 and V is TRBV28; 11 positions agree with TRBD1. CDR1 is MDHEN, CDR2 SYDVKM, per germline. This CDR3 region has 17 residues. The trim removed 4 bases at V and 6 bases at J, leaving 13 bases unmatched.

The CDR3, as DNA: TGTGCCAGCAGCCGGGACTCTCATGACAATGAGCAGTTCTTC. Translation gives CASSRDSHDNEQFF. This chain links TRBV11-1 with TRBJ2-1; D possibly corresponds to TRBD2 (6 bases). The CDR3 extends over 14 amino acids. V gave up 5 bases and J gave up 5 bases, with 13 bases separating them. Germline V gene sequence: CDR1 SGHAT, CDR2 FQDESV (reference sequence).

The V call is TRBV28, the J call TRBJ1-1; D not certain. The CDR3 consists of 11 residues. The V gene's germline CDR1 is MDHEN and CDR2 SYDVKM. Trimming took off 3 bases at V and 11 bases at J, with 10 bases between the two ends. CDR3 DNA sequence: TGTGCCAGCAGTTTGAAAAGGGAGGCTTTCTTT. Translating gives CASSLKREAFF.

This rearrangement joins TRBV15 to TRBJ2-7; 8 nucleotides line up with TRBD2. V shed 1 base, J shed 4 bases, and the junction held 6 bases outside the gene matches. The CDR3 has 15 amino acids. The germline V gene encodes CDR1 LNHNV and CDR2 YYDKDF (reference sequence). CDR3 bases: TGTGCCACCAGCAGAGCGGGAGCGGGAGTGTACGAGCAGTACTTC. Amino acids: CATSRAGAGVYEQYF.